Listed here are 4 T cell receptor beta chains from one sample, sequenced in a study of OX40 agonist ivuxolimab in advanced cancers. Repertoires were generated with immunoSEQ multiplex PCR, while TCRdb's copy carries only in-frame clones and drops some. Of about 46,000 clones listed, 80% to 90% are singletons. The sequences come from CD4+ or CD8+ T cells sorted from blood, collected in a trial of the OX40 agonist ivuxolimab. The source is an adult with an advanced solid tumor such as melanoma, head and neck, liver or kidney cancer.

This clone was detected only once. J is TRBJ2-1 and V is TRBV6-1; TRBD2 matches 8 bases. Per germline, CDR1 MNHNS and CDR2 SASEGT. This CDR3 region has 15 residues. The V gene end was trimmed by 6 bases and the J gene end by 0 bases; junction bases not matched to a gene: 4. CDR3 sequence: CASRTSAFSYNEQFF. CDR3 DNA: TGTGCCAGCAGGACTAGCGCATTCTCCTACAATGAGCAGTTCTTC.

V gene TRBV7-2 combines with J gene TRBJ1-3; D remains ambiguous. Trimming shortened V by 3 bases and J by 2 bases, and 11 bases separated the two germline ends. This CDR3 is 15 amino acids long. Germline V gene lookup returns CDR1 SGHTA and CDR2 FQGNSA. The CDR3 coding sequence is TGTGCCAGCAGCTTTGGGCCGTTAACTGGAAACACCATATATTTT. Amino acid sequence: CASSFGPLTGNTIYF.

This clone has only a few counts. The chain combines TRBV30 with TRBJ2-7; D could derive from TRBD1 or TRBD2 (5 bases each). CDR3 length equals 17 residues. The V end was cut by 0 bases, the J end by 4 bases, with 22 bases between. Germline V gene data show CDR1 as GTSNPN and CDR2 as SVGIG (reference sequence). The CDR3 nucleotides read TGTGCCTGGAGTGTACGGGCAGGGTCAGCTCCGGGGTACGAGCAGTACTTC. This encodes CAWSVRAGSAPGYEQYF.

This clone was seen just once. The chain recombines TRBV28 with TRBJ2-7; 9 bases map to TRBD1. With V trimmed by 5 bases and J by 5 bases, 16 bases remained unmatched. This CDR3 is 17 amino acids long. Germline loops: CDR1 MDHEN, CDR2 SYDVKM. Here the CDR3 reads CASSTDYLGTGTHEQYF. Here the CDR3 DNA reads TGTGCCAGCAGTACGGATTATCTCGGGACAGGGACCCACGAGCAGTACTTC.